This entry lists 2 T cell receptor beta chains sequenced from one sample in a study of blood T cell repertoires in COVID-19. Data came from immunoSEQ multiplex PCR; TCRdb stores just in-frame clones and leaves some out. The data show about 190,000 clones, more than 75% seen once. Sample: PBMCs or T cells enriched from blood (not recorded which). The receptor source for this set is a man aged 35-49 years with acute COVID-19.

The chain couples TRBV9 to TRBJ1-3; unclear D gene. Germline loops: CDR1 SGDLS, CDR2 YYNGEE. With 4 bases removed from V and 4 bases from J, the gap between germline ends came to 21 bases. The CDR3 spans 17 residues. The CDR3 region is CASSPSEGVLRGNTIYF. The CDR3 DNA is TGTGCCAGCAGCCCTAGCGAAGGAGTCCTAAGAGGAAACACCATATATTTT.

The chain combines TRBV28 with TRBJ2-3; the D is unclear. From germline, CDR1 is MDHEN and CDR2 SYDVKM. Trimming removed 7 bases from V and 0 bases from J, with 8 bases in between. CDR3 length: 13 amino acids. This CDR3 reads CASTEPSTDTQYF. As DNA, the CDR3 is TGTGCCAGCACGGAGCCTAGCACAGATACGCAGTATTTT.